This T cell receptor beta chain was sequenced during a study of patients and donors after allogeneic stem cell transplantation. TCRdb reprocessed the RT-PCR reads with MiXCR, giving one entry per CDR3 protein. The sample holds approximately 200,000 distinct CDR3 sequences, around 40% seen once. Germline CDR1 is LGHDT and CDR2 is YNNKEL (reference sequence). This CDR3 has 15 amino acids. With 0 bases removed from V and 1 base from J, the gap between germline ends came to 9 bases. This clonotype was observed a handful of times. The rearrangement uses TRBV3-1 and TRBJ1-1; D call uncertain. Specimen: blood, either unsorted or a sorted T cell fraction (not recorded which). This receptor was identified in a human donor who was either an allogeneic HSCT recipient or a stem cell or donor lymphocyte infusion donor (not recorded which). It is not recorded whose cells these are; they may come from a transplant donor. The CDR3 region is CASSQEGFRNTEAFF. CDR3 coding DNA: TGTGCCAGCAGCCAAGAGGGATTCAGGAACACTGAAGCTTTCTTT.